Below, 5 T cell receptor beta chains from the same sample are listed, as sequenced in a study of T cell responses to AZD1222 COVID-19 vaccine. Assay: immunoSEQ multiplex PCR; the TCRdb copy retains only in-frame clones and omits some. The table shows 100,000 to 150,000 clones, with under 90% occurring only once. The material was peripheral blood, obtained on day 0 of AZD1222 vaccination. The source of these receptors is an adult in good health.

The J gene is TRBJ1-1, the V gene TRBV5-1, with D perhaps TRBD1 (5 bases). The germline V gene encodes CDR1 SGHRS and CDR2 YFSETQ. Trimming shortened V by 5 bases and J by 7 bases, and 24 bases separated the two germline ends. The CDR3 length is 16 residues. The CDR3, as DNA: TGCGCCAGCAGATCGGGTCCGGAGGGGTTTCGCCATGAAGCTTTCTTT. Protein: CASRSGPEGFRHEAFF. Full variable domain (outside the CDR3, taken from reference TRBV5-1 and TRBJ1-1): KAGVTQTPRYLIKTRGQQVTLSCSPISGHRSVSWYQQTPGQGLQFLFEYFSETQRNKGNFPGRFSGRQFSNSRSEMNVSTLELGDSALYLCASRSGPEGFRHEAFFGQGTRLTVV.

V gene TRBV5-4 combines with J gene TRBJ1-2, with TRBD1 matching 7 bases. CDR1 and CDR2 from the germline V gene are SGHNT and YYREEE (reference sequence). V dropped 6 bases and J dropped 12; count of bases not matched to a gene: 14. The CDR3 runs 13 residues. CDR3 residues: CASTLRVTGENTF. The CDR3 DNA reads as TGTGCCAGCACCCTGAGGGTCACAGGGGAGAACACCTTC.

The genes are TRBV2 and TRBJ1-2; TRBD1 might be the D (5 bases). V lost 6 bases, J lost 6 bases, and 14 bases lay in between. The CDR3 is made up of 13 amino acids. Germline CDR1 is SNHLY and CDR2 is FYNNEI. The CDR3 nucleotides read TGTGCCAGCAGGGTAGACAGAGAGGATGGCTACACCTTC. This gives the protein CASRVDREDGYTF.

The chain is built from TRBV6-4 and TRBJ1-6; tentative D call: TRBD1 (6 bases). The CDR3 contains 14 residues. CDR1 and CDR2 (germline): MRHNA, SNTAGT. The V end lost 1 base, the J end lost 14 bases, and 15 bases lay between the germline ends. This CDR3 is CASSDLRMGGTLHF. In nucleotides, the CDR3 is TGTGCCAGCAGTGACTTGAGGATGGGGGGCACCCTCCACTTT.

CDR3 sequence reads: CASSLDGNNEQFF. CDR3 in DNA: TGCGCCAGCAGCTTGGATGGGAACAATGAGCAGTTCTTC. The chain combines TRBV5-1 with TRBJ2-1; no firm D call. Germline V gene lookup returns CDR1 SGHRS and CDR2 YFSETQ. The V and J ends lost 0 bases and 5 bases respectively, with 6 bases between them. CDR3 length: 13 amino acids.